Each of the 11 T cell receptor beta chains below was sequenced from the same sample in a study of STAT5B mutations in CD4+ large granular lymphocyte leukemia. TCRdb's copy holds only in-frame clones and misses some; the assay was immunoSEQ multiplex PCR. This table holds approximately 30,000 clones, less than 85% found once. The sequencing sample was made of CD4+ T cells from blood buffy coats. These TCRs come from a human donor in good health.

The chain uses TRBV5-1 and TRBJ1-1; no clear D gene. V lost 4 bases, J lost 2 bases, and 12 bases lay in between. Germline CDR1 is SGHRS and CDR2 is YFSETQ. The length of the CDR3 is 14 residues. DNA for the CDR3: TGCGCCAGCAGCCTACTCGGGCCCAACACTGAAGCTTTCTTT. This translates into CASSLLGPNTEAFF. The full variable domain, its missing parts supplied by reference TRBV5-1 and TRBJ1-1, is KAGVTQTPRYLIKTRGQQVTLSCSPISGHRSVSWYQQTPGQGLQFLFEYFSETQRNKGNFPGRFSGRQFSNSRSEMNVSTLELGDSALYLCASSLLGPNTEAFFGQGTRLTVV.

V usage is TRBV28 and J usage is TRBJ1-1, with TRBD1 matching over 11 bases. Germline CDR1 MDHEN, CDR2 SYDVKM. V lost 8 bases, J lost 7 bases, and 12 bases stayed unmatched. The CDR3 has 15 amino acids. CDR3 coding DNA: TGTGCCAGCCGTTGGTCGGACAGGGGGCTAAGTGAAGCTTTCTTT. This gives the protein CASRWSDRGLSEAFF.

This chain uses TRBV5-1 with TRBJ2-1, with TRBD1 matching 9 bases. Trimming at V came to 5 bases and at J to 1 base, leaving 16 bases not matched to a gene. Germline V gene sequence: CDR1 SGHRS, CDR2 YFSETQ. CDR3 length: 19 residues. The CDR3 bases are TGCGCCAGCAGGGTCGGGACAGGGTCTCGTATGGGGTCCTACAATGAGCAGTTCTTC. Translating it yields CASRVGTGSRMGSYNEQFF.

This clone was seen a few times. This rearrangement joins TRBV7-2 to TRBJ1-1, with 8 bases matching TRBD1. Germline V lookup: CDR1 SGHTA, CDR2 FQGNSA. The CDR3 runs 14 residues. V lost 2 bases to trimming and J lost 1 base; unmatched junction nucleotides: 0. DNA for the CDR3: TGTGCCAGCAGCTTACAGGGGGCGAACACTGAAGCTTTCTTT. Translating gives CASSLQGANTEAFF.

In this sample, this clone turned up once. V is TRBV29-1 and J is TRBJ2-1, with a possible D match to TRBD1 (6 bases). This CDR3 is built from 13 residues. Germline assignment: CDR1 SQVTM and CDR2 ANQGSEA. The V gene lost 6 bases and the J gene lost 14 bases, with 23 bases spanning the gap. The DNA for the CDR3 is TGCAGCGTCAACCCGGGTGGGGTCAGGGGTGAGTTCTTC. Protein product: CSVNPGGVRGEFF.

This clone has only one observation. V and J are TRBV7-8 and TRBJ1-1; no clear D gene. The CDR3 runs 13 residues. Trimming cost V 1 base and J 3 bases, with 6 bases left between them. Germline lookup yields CDR1 SGHVS and CDR2 FQNEAQ. CDR3 bases: TGTGCCAGCAGCTTAGGCCTAGACACTGAAGCTTTCTTT. It codes for CASSLGLDTEAFF.

The chain recombines TRBV6-5 with TRBJ1-5; the match to TRBD1 covers 7 bases. This CDR3 has 14 amino acids. The V gene's germline CDR1 is MNHEY and CDR2 SVGAGI. V gave up 5 bases and J gave up 6 bases; unmatched junction bases: 7. CDR3: CASSNDRVVQPQHF. The CDR3 DNA reads as TGTGCCAGCAGTAACGACAGGGTGGTTCAGCCCCAGCATTTT.

Here the CDR3 reads CASSPGQREQYF. The CDR3 DNA sequence: TGTGCCAGCAGCCCGGGACAACGCGAGCAGTACTTC. The V and J genes are TRBV7-6 and TRBJ2-7, with TRBD1 as a possible D gene (6 bases). CDR1 is SGHVS and CDR2 is FNYEAQ in the germline V gene. The ends were cut back, 5 bases at V and 6 bases at J, with 11 bases in the middle. The CDR3 has 12 amino acids.

The chain employs TRBV25-1 and TRBJ2-7; the D gene is possibly TRBD1 (6 bases). The V gene lost 7 bases and the J gene lost 2 bases, with 12 bases spanning the gap. Per germline, CDR1 MGHDK and CDR2 SYGVNS. The CDR3 loop spans 13 amino acids. The CDR3 region has the DNA TGTGCCAGCATCTCCGACAGGCCCTACGAGCAGTACTTC. Its translation: CASISDRPYEQYF.

The chain carries TRBV30 and TRBJ1-5, with D hard to call. Germline V gives CDR1 GTSNPN, CDR2 SVGIG (reference sequence). The V end lost 0 bases, the J end lost 4 bases, and 16 bases lay between the germline ends. This CDR3 is built from 16 residues. In DNA, the CDR3 is TGTGCCTGGAGTGTATCACGCCGGAGCGGGAATCAGCCCCAGCATTTT. This translates into CAWSVSRRSGNQPQHF.

This chain links TRBV5-1 with TRBJ1-1, with D tentatively TRBD1 (6 bases). Per germline, CDR1 SGHRS and CDR2 YFSETQ. Trimming cost V 7 bases and J 4 bases, with 17 bases left between them. This CDR3 contains 14 residues. The CDR3 protein is CASEEQGLGTEAFF. The DNA of the CDR3 is TGCGCCAGCGAAGAACAGGGATTGGGCACTGAAGCTTTCTTT.